This T cell receptor (beta chain) appears in the sequencing data of a study of identical twins. General study results and limits: The more abundant beta clonotypes in cord blood had fewer insertions, and memory repertoires did not show this. Out-of-frame alpha sequences that twins shared showed excess low generation probability. The models systematically underestimated how much out-of-frame TCR alpha was shared in monozygotic twins.

V was clipped by 6 bases and J by 2 bases; unmatched bases: 5. This CDR3 is built from 15 residues. Note on this clonotype: What it binds is not known.

TCRdb reanalysed the 5' RACE reads using MiXCR and keeps one entry per CDR3 protein. The data show a few hundred thousand distinct CDR3 sequences, 18% seen once. This clonotype originated in a man between 50 and 59 years old in good health. The chain combines TRBV12-3 or TRBV12-4 with TRBJ2-4; TRBD1 matches 9 bases. Sample: naive T cells sorted from blood. CDR3 in DNA: TGTGCCAGCAGCCTCGGGACAGGGCCCAAAAACATTCAGTACTTC. Its protein product is CASSLGTGPKNIQYF.